A single sample is the source of the 10 T cell receptor beta chains below, sequenced in a study of early T cells in non-severe SARS-CoV-2 infection. TCRdb called the 5' RACE reads again in MiXCR, with one record for every CDR3 protein. There are fewer than 60,000 distinct CDR3 sequences in the sample; roughly a tenth occur only once, and over 4% lies in the top ten. Sequences were derived from whole blood, sampled at baseline. Receptor source: an adult who was a healthcare worker with PCR-confirmed SARS-CoV-2 infection or an uninfected control (not recorded which).

This clonotype was found a few times. This chain joins TRBV20-1 and TRBJ2-1; no definite D call. The CDR3 consists of 14 residues. Trimming cost V 7 bases and J 6 bases, with 19 bases left between them. Germline assignment: CDR1 DFQATT and CDR2 SNEGSKA (reference sequence). The chain's CDR3 is CSVSSAPRSNEQFF. The CDR3, as DNA: TGCAGTGTGTCTAGTGCCCCAAGGTCCAATGAGCAGTTCTTC.

This clonotype was picked up many times. The chain joins TRBV5-4 to TRBJ2-1; TRBD1 is a possible D gene (6 bases). V shed 1 base and J shed 4 bases, with 9 bases lying between them. Per germline, CDR1 SGHNT and CDR2 YYREEE (reference sequence). The CDR3 is made up of 14 amino acids. Written as DNA, the CDR3 is TGTGCCAGCAGCTTGTTCGACAGGTACAATGAGCAGTTCTTC. Protein product: CASSLFDRYNEQFF.

This clonotype was counted a few times. This chain uses TRBV3-1 with TRBJ1-2; no definite D call. This CDR3 has 12 amino acids. V was cut by 2 bases and J by 8 bases, with 9 bases left in between. The germline gives CDR1 LGHDT, CDR2 YNNKEL (reference sequence). CDR3 sequence: CASSQSLGGYTF. Here the CDR3 DNA reads TGTGCCAGCAGCCAAAGTCTCGGGGGCTACACCTTC.

This clonotype was counted a few times. This chain uses TRBV27 with TRBJ1-6; TRBD1 is a possible D gene (6 bases). Trimming pared 3 bases from V and 4 bases from J, leaving 10 bases between. The CDR3 is 15 amino acids. Per the germline V gene, CDR1 is MNHEY and CDR2 is SMNVEV (reference sequence). Written as DNA, the CDR3 is TGTGCCAGCAGTTTGTCAGGGGAGTATAATTCACCCCTCCACTTT. This translates into CASSLSGEYNSPLHF.

This clonotype was detected many times. The DNA for the CDR3 is TGTGCCAGTAGTATGGACAGGACTTACACCGGGGAGCTGTTTTTT. It encodes CASSMDRTYTGELFF. This chain uses TRBV19 with TRBJ2-2; TRBD1 agrees at 7 bases. This CDR3 has 15 amino acids. Trimming removed 3 bases from V and 3 bases from J; junction bases left unmatched: 4. Germline-derived CDR1 and CDR2 are LNHDA and SQIVND (reference sequence).

This clonotype has at least ten counts. The genes are TRBV18 and TRBJ2-7, with 10 positions matching TRBD2. The CDR3 consists of 15 residues. Trimming cost V 3 bases and J 2 bases; bases outside gene matches: 4. The germline CDR1 and CDR2 sequences are KGHSH and LQKENI. CDR3 amino acids: CASSPNSGGTYEQYF. Here the CDR3 DNA reads TGTGCCAGCTCACCGAATAGCGGGGGGACCTACGAGCAGTACTTC.

V gene TRBV4-1 combines with J gene TRBJ2-1; 12 bases are a match to TRBD1. The germline gives CDR1 MGHRA, CDR2 YSYEKL. The V segment lost 0 bases and the J segment 6 bases; nucleotides outside the gene matches: 6. CDR3 length equals 17 residues. The CDR3 protein is CASSQDVGQGAFNEQFF. DNA for the CDR3: TGCGCCAGCAGCCAAGACGTGGGACAGGGGGCCTTCAATGAGCAGTTCTTC.

The rearrangement joins TRBV9 to TRBJ2-1; D unclear. The CDR3 contains 15 residues. V lost 7 bases to trimming and J lost 0 bases, with 14 bases between them. Germline V gene lookup returns CDR1 SGDLS and CDR2 YYNGEE. Here the CDR3 reads CASSAATSSYNEQFF. CDR3 coding DNA: TGTGCCAGCTCTGCGGCAACGAGCTCCTACAATGAGCAGTTCTTC. The entire variable domain, with the rest obtained from reference TRBV9 and TRBJ2-1, is as follows: DSGVTQTPKHLITATGQRVTLRCSPRSGDLSVYWYQQSLDQGLQFLIQYYNGEERAKGNILERFSAQQFPDLHSELNLSSLELGDSALYFCASSAATSSYNEQFFGPGTRLTVL.

This clonotype was found a few times. V and J are TRBV10-3 and TRBJ2-3; the D gene is possibly TRBD2 (6 bases). Trimming took off 5 bases at V and 1 base at J, with 13 bases between the two ends. The CDR3 is made up of 15 amino acids. From germline, CDR1 is ENHRY and CDR2 SYGVKD. The CDR3 nucleotides read TGTGCCATCAGTAAGGGAGGAGAGCGCACAGATACGCAGTATTTT. It is translated as CAISKGGERTDTQYF.

The genes are TRBV10-3 and TRBJ2-2; D tentatively fits TRBD1 or TRBD2 (5 bases each). Germline V CDR1 and CDR2: ENHRY, SYGVKD. The CDR3 length is 16 residues. Trimming shortened V by 2 bases and J by 7 bases, and 17 bases separated the two germline ends. DNA for the CDR3: TGTGCCATCAGTGAGCATCTAGCAGGGTGGCACGGGGAGCTGTTTTTT. Translating it yields CAISEHLAGWHGELFF.